This entry lists 8 T cell receptor beta chains sequenced from one sample in a study of T cell changes during pregnancy in multiple sclerosis. Profiled with immunoSEQ multiplex PCR; TCRdb holds only in-frame clones, not every one. Of some 27,000 clones listed, less than 90% are singletons. The specimen was CD8+ T cells from peripheral blood mononuclear cells, collected before pregnancy. The receptors derive from a female donor with multiple sclerosis, enrolled in a pregnancy study.

V is TRBV9 and J is TRBJ2-4; 7 nucleotides match TRBD2. CDR3 size: 14 residues. The junction had 3 bases not matched to a gene; V was cut back by 6 bases and J by 0 bases. Per germline, CDR1 SGDLS and CDR2 YYNGEE. This CDR3 is CASTSGIAKNIQYF. DNA of the CDR3: TGTGCCAGCACTAGCGGTATAGCCAAAAACATTCAGTACTTC.

The J gene is TRBJ2-7, the V gene TRBV5-1, with D possibly TRBD1 on 5 matching bases. The V end was cut by 6 bases, the J end by 0 bases, with 19 bases between. CDR1 is SGHRS, CDR2 YFSETQ, per germline. The CDR3 has 16 residues. CDR3 DNA sequence: TGCGCCAGCAAGGGGATCGAATACAGCAGCTCCTACGAGCAGTACTTC. Protein sequence: CASKGIEYSSSYEQYF.

By sample fraction, this clone is medium-sized. This sequence joins TRBV6-1 and TRBJ2-1; D may be TRBD2 (6 bases). V shed 3 bases and J shed 7 bases, with 22 bases lying between them. CDR3 size: 17 residues. Looked up from germline, CDR1 is MNHNS and CDR2 is SASEGT. CDR3 nucleotides: TGTGCCAGCAGTGAGGAAGCGGGTGGGGGTCCTTCGAATGAGCAGTTCTTC. Translated: CASSEEAGGGPSNEQFF.

This clone was recorded once. The gene calls are TRBV28 and TRBJ1-1, with 8 bases that match TRBD1. CDR3 size: 15 residues. In germline, CDR1 is MDHEN, CDR2 SYDVKM. After removal of 6 bases from V and 2 bases from J, the junction contained 8 bases not matched to a gene. In DNA form, the CDR3 reads TGTGCCAGCAGCCCGGGACAGGCAATTAACACTGAAGCTTTCTTT. It codes for CASSPGQAINTEAFF.

The J gene is TRBJ1-1, the V gene TRBV9, with TRBD1 matching 7 bases. Trimming at V came to 2 bases and at J to 1 base, leaving 5 bases not matched to a gene. This CDR3 region has 15 residues. The germline CDR1 and CDR2 sequences are SGDLS and YYNGEE. The CDR3 bases are TGTGCCAGCAGCGTGCATCAGGGGGAGAACACTGAAGCTTTCTTT. Amino acid sequence: CASSVHQGENTEAFF.

V is TRBV10-3 and J is TRBJ1-1, with D unclear. The CDR3 loop spans 15 amino acids. Germline V gene data show CDR1 as ENHRY and CDR2 as SYGVKD. V gave up 8 bases and J gave up 1 base, with 17 bases separating them. The CDR3 sequence is CAIGRAGFANTEAFF. In DNA, the CDR3 is TGTGCCATCGGAAGGGCGGGTTTTGCGAACACTGAAGCTTTCTTT.

This chain connects TRBV6-1 to TRBJ1-1; perhaps TRBD1 as D (5 bases). Germline loops: CDR1 MNHNS, CDR2 SASEGT. Trimming pared 1 base from V and 3 bases from J, leaving 9 bases between. This CDR3 has 14 amino acids. In nucleotides, the CDR3 is TGTGCCAGCAGTGAAGGATCAGGGTACACTGAAGCTTTCTTT. Encoded protein: CASSEGSGYTEAFF.

The V gene is TRBV21-1, the J gene TRBJ2-5; the D call TRBD1 from the table was never checked on the DNA. TRBV21-1 is flagged as a pseudogene. The CDR3 is made up of 12 amino acids. This CDR3 is CASITGQETQYF. The CDR3 DNA sequence: TGTGCCAGCATTACAGGTCAAGAGACCCAGTACTTC.